This T cell receptor beta chain appears in the sequencing data of a study of PD-1 blockade in classical Hodgkin lymphoma. Every patient experienced relapse after autologous stem cell transplantation, and brentuximab vedotin exposure varied. Each best response was a complete response, a partial response or progressive disease. Sequencing used immunoSEQ multiplex PCR; TCRdb keeps in-frame clones, though not all of them. The sample consists of about 100,000 clones, about 89% of them appearing once. The CDR3 extends over 18 amino acids. Trimming left V 0 bases short and J 0 bases short, with 14 bases between. Germline V lookup: CDR1 SGHAT, CDR2 FQNNGV.

The origin of this receptor is a human donor with classical Hodgkin lymphoma. The sequenced sample was peripheral blood mononuclear cells (PBMCs), obtained before the second cycle of nivolumab. This sequence joins TRBV11-2 and TRBJ1-4; TRBD1 might be the D (6 bases). For the CDR3, the DNA is TGTGCCAGCAGCTTAGATCTGGGAGGGACAACAACTAATGAAAAACTGTTTTTT. It encodes CASSLDLGGTTTNEKLFF.